The sequence of this TCR beta chain was determined in a study of T cell repertoires in cytomegalovirus infection (dated by TCRdb to the late 2010s). Turning to the overall study: Donor HLA type was relevant to the analysis, because carriage of CMV infection together with the matching HLA type was indicated by public TCR beta signatures.

What the authors observed across the whole study: The ex vivo response was dominated by HLA-C-restricted CMV-specific TCR beta clonotypes, which also provided the single most frequent clonotype in two of eight donors. In both this cohort and an independent cohort of approximately 350 donors, the cumulative frequency of public TCR beta family members distinguished carriers of CMV infection plus the relevant HLA type.

Reads for this sample came from an Illumina HiSeq 1500. Through fastp at Q25 and MiXCR, TCRdb rebuilt clones from the public reads, retaining in-frame beta chains. Rows merge per CDR3 protein into single entries with the most common DNA and genes. The sample table shows roughly 200,000 distinct CDR3 sequences, and 7.5% to 10% are seen once. Approximately 4.2% of the sample is in the top ten clones. V and J are truncated by 2 bases and 5 bases respectively, leaving an intervening sequence of 12 bases. Including the terminal cysteine and phenylalanine, the CDR3 comprises 13 residues. The kept DNA is CDR3 alone, 39 bases in frame from the first base. CDR1 GTSNPN and CDR2 SVGIG are derived from the germline V gene (reference sequence). On this clonotype itself: Its recognized antigen is unknown. No much larger clonotype is one base removed from it; base qualities were not supplied.

The receptor comes from a human donor in good health (CMV status not recorded). Some clones in this sample may be carry-over from other donors' samples. Sequencing was carried out using PBMCs. The rearrangement joined TRBV30 to TRBJ2-5, with a tentative D gene TRBD1 over 5 matching bases. The encoded CDR3 is CAWSRQLGETQYF. The nucleotide sequence is TGTGCCTGGAGTCGACAGTTAGGGGAGACCCAGTACTTC.